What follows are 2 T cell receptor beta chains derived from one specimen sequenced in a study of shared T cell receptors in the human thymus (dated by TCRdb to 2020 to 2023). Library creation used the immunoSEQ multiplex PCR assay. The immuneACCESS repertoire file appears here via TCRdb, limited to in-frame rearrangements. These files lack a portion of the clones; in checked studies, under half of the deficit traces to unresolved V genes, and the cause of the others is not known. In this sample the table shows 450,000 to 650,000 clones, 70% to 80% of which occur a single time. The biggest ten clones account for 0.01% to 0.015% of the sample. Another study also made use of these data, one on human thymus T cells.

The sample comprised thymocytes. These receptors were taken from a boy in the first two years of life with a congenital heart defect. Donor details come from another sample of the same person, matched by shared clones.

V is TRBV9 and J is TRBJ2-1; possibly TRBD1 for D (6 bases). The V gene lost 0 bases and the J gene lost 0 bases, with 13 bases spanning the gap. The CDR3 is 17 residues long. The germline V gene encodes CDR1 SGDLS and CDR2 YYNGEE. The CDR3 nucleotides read TGTGCCAGCAGCGTAGGGGACAAGGGAAGCTCCTACAATGAGCAGTTCTTC. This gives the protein CASSVGDKGSSYNEQFF.

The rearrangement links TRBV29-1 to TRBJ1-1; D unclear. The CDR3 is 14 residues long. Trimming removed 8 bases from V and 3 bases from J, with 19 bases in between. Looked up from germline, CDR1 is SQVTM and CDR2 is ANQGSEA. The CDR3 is CSLREEGGDTEAFF. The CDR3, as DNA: TGCAGCCTCCGGGAGGAGGGCGGGGACACTGAAGCTTTCTTT.